The 17 T cell receptor beta chains reported below all come from one sample, sequenced in a study of regulatory T cells in long-lasting Graves disease. For TCR beta, libraries came from iRepertoire HTBI primers and Arm-PCR of CDR3 regions. TCRdb re-derived calls from the multiplex PCR reads in MiXCR, one entry per CDR3 protein. The sample has roughly 420,000 distinct CDR3 sequences, over 15% seen once. Sample time point: newly diagnosed GD, antithyroid drugs for less than 3 months. Researchers made the TCR library from RNA that was extracted from PBMCs. The same data also went into a second study, on T cells in Graves' hyperthyroidism and ophthalmopathy.

Specimen: peripheral blood mononuclear cells (PBMCs), collected at new diagnosis, from a patient treated with antithyroid drugs. The receptors originated from a woman aged 18-35 years with Graves disease.

This clonotype was recorded many times. This sequence joins TRBV20-1 and TRBJ2-7; unclear D gene. The CDR3 loop spans 14 amino acids. Trimming pared 4 bases from V and 2 bases from J, leaving 15 bases between. Germline V gene data show CDR1 as DFQATT and CDR2 as SNEGSKA (reference sequence). The CDR3 sequence: CSAKSPDGAYEQYF. The DNA of the CDR3 is TGCAGTGCTAAATCCCCGGACGGAGCCTACGAGCAGTACTTC.

This clonotype has more than one count but fewer than ten. The V call is TRBV24-1, the J call TRBJ2-1; 12 nucleotides align to TRBD2. The trim removed 5 bases at V and 3 bases at J, leaving 1 base unmatched. Germline CDR1 and CDR2: KGHDR and SFDVKD. This CDR3 comprises 15 residues. In nucleotides, the CDR3 is TGTGCCACCAGTGGGGGACTAGCGGGCTACAATGAGCAGTTCTTC. The encoded protein is CATSGGLAGYNEQFF.

This clonotype was seen at least ten times. The chain combines TRBV29-1 with TRBJ1-1, with 7 bases that match TRBD1. CDR3 length: 19 residues. Germline-derived CDR1 and CDR2 are SQVTM and ANQGSEA. V shed 6 bases, J shed 0 bases, and the junction held 22 bases outside the gene matches. The CDR3 loop is CSVHGTVLGGSGMNTEAFF. For the CDR3, the DNA is TGCAGCGTCCACGGGACAGTCCTTGGGGGCAGCGGCATGAACACTGAAGCTTTCTTT.

Many counts were recorded for this clonotype. V usage is TRBV2 and J usage is TRBJ2-7; D is ambiguous. Germline V gene lookup returns CDR1 SNHLY and CDR2 FYNNEI. This CDR3 is 14 amino acids long. Trimming removed 4 bases from V and 6 bases from J, with 16 bases in between. CDR3 residues: CASSALLQSGEQYF. DNA for the CDR3: TGTGCCAGCAGTGCACTCCTTCAGTCTGGCGAGCAGTACTTC.

On this clonotype: The junction differs from germline at one of its ends, possibly a read error. The chain combines TRBV20-1 with TRBJ2-7, with 8 bases fitting TRBD1. The CDR3 loop spans 15 amino acids. CDR1 and CDR2 (germline): DFQATT, SNEGSKA (reference sequence). CDR3: CSARLRDRFSYEQDF. In nucleotides, the CDR3 is TGCAGTGCTAGACTCCGGGACAGGTTCTCCTACGAGCAGGACTTC.

The chain has TRBV24-1 and TRBJ2-1, with a weak D call TRBD2 (6 bases). Germline V gene lookup returns CDR1 KGHDR and CDR2 SFDVKD. The CDR3 covers 16 residues. V was trimmed by 3 bases and J by 0 bases, leaving 11 bases between them. DNA for the CDR3: TGTGCCACCAGTGATACAGCGGGCCTCTCCTACAATGAGCAGTTCTTC. Translating it yields CATSDTAGLSYNEQFF.

The chain carries TRBV28 and TRBJ1-2; 12 bases are shared with TRBD1. The length of the CDR3 is 15 residues. The germline V gene encodes CDR1 MDHEN and CDR2 SYDVKM. The V segment lost 4 bases and the J segment 7 bases; nucleotides outside the gene matches: 7. CDR3 bases: TGTGCCAGCAGTTCCCCGGGACAGGGGGCGCTTGGCTACACCTTC. It encodes CASSSPGQGALGYTF.

The chain employs TRBV6-1 and TRBJ2-7; D might be TRBD1 or TRBD2, each matching 5 bases. The germline CDR1 and CDR2 sequences are MNHNS and SASEGT. The V and J ends lost 7 bases and 5 bases respectively, with 15 bases between them. This CDR3 contains 13 residues. The CDR3 spells CASTPGRGDEQYF. CDR3 in DNA: TGTGCCAGCACCCCCGGGCGAGGGGACGAGCAGTACTTC.

This clonotype showed up many times. The gene calls are TRBV9 and TRBJ2-7, with D uncertain. This CDR3 region has 14 residues. Germline V gives CDR1 SGDLS, CDR2 YYNGEE. With 0 bases removed from V and 2 bases from J, the gap between germline ends came to 9 bases. CDR3 sequence: CASSVGAVTYEQYF. CDR3 nucleotide sequence: TGTGCCAGCAGCGTAGGGGCAGTCACCTACGAGCAGTACTTC. Together with reference TRBV9 and TRBJ2-7, the CDR3 gives the full variable domain: DSGVTQTPKHLITATGQRVTLRCSPRSGDLSVYWYQQSLDQGLQFLIQYYNGEERAKGNILERFSAQQFPDLHSELNLSSLELGDSALYFCASSVGAVTYEQYFGPGTRLTVT.

The CDR3 DNA reads as TGTGCCAGCAGCTTTGGCAGGGGAGGCGATGAGCAGTTCTTC. It yields the protein CASSFGRGGDEQFF. The chain carries TRBV5-4 and TRBJ2-1; D is perhaps TRBD1 or TRBD2 (6 bases each). The germline V gene encodes CDR1 SGHNT and CDR2 YYREEE (reference sequence). V lost 2 bases to trimming and J lost 8 bases, with 14 bases between them. CDR3 length: 14 residues.

This rearrangement joins TRBV20-1 to TRBJ1-2, with no clear D. The CDR3 spans 12 residues. V lost 4 bases, J lost 3 bases, and 9 bases lay in between. CDR1 DFQATT and CDR2 SNEGSKA come from the germline V gene (reference sequence). As DNA, the CDR3 is TGCAGTGCTAAAGGCCCGGACTATGGCTACACCTTC. Translating it yields CSAKGPDYGYTF.

This clonotype occurred a few times. The chain combines TRBV20-1 with TRBJ2-3; 9 nucleotides match TRBD2. The CDR3 contains 17 residues. Trimming took 0 bases from V and 5 from J; bases not matched to a gene: 12. Germline CDR1 and CDR2: DFQATT and SNEGSKA (reference sequence). DNA for the CDR3: TGCAGTGCTAGAGATGAGACTAGCGGAATTGTGGGAGATACGCAGTATTTT. This gives the protein CSARDETSGIVGDTQYF.

This clonotype occurred many times. This rearrangement joins TRBV9 to TRBJ2-7; 7 bases fit TRBD1. The CDR3 is made up of 16 amino acids. CDR1 and CDR2 (germline): SGDLS, YYNGEE. The J segment lost 2 bases and the V segment lost 3 bases, leaving 11 bases of the junction unmatched. CDR3 nucleotides: TGTGCCAGCAGCGCAGCCCCGGACAGGCCTACCTACGAGCAGTACTTC. Translation: CASSAAPDRPTYEQYF. The whole variable domain, remainder taken from reference TRBV9 and TRBJ2-7, is DSGVTQTPKHLITATGQRVTLRCSPRSGDLSVYWYQQSLDQGLQFLIQYYNGEERAKGNILERFSAQQFPDLHSELNLSSLELGDSALYFCASSAAPDRPTYEQYFGPGTRLTVT.

This clonotype occurred many times. This sequence joins TRBV7-3 and TRBJ1-1; a possible D gene is TRBD1 (6 bases). Trimming stripped 5 bases from V and 2 bases from J, with 18 bases between. Germline lookup yields CDR1 SGHTA and CDR2 FQGTGA. The CDR3 spans 16 residues. CDR3 sequence reads: CASSPSGAALNTEAFF. In nucleotides, the CDR3 is TGTGCCAGCAGCCCATCGGGGGCCGCTCTTAACACTGAAGCTTTCTTT.

This clonotype was seen ten or more times. The chain uses TRBV20-1 and TRBJ2-7, with TRBD2 matching over 14 bases. The CDR3 is made up of 15 amino acids. The V gene's germline CDR1 is DFQATT and CDR2 SNEGSKA (reference sequence). Losses at the gene ends were 0 bases for V and 6 bases for J; bases not matched to a gene: 4. DNA of the CDR3: TGCAGTGCTAGAGATGGGACTAGCGGGAGCCGCGAGCAGTACTTC. Translated: CSARDGTSGSREQYF.

This clonotype was observed many times. The chain employs TRBV6-1 and TRBJ1-1; 8 bases map to TRBD1. Germline V gene sequence: CDR1 MNHNS, CDR2 SASEGT. This CDR3 spans 16 amino acids. V lost 6 bases and J lost 1; bases outside the gene matches: 10. The CDR3 coding sequence is TGTGCCAGCAGCCGCCTTCAGGGGGCTGGGAACACTGAAGCTTTCTTT. This translates into CASSRLQGAGNTEAFF.

This clonotype was detected a few times. CDR3 in DNA: TGTGCCAGCAGTTCCCGGGACAGGGATAGAGGGGGACAGTTCTTC. Its protein product is CASSSRDRDRGGQFF. This chain joins TRBV28 and TRBJ2-1, with TRBD1 matching 9 bases. This CDR3 region has 15 residues. Germline V lookup: CDR1 MDHEN, CDR2 SYDVKM. J gave up 13 bases and V 4 bases, and 14 bases lay outside the gene matches.